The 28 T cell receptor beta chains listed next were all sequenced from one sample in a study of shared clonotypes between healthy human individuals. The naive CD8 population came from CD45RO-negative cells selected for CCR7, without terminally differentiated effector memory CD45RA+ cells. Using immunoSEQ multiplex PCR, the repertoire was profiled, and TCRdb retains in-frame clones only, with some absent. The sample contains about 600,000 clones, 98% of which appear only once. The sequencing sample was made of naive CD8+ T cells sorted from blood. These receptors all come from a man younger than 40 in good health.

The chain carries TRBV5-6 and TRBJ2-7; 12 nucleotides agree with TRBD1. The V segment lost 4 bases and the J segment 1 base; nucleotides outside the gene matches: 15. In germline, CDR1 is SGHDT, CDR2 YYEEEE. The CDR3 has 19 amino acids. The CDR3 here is CASSAGTGGRDWYSYEQYF. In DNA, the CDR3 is TGTGCCAGCAGCGCCGGGACAGGGGGCAGAGACTGGTATTCCTACGAGCAGTACTTC.

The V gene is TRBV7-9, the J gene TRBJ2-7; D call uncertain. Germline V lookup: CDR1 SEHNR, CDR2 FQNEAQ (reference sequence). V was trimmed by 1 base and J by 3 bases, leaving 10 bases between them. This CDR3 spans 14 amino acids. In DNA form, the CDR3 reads TGTGCCAGCAGCTTAGAGCAGCGCTACTACGAGCAGTACTTC. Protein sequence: CASSLEQRYYEQYF.

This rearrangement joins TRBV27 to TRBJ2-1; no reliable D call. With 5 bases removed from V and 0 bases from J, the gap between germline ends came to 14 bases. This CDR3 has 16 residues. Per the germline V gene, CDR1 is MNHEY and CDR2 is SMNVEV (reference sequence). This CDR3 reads CASSTHGEGSYNEQFF. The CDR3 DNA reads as TGTGCCAGCAGTACCCATGGGGAAGGCTCCTACAATGAGCAGTTCTTC.

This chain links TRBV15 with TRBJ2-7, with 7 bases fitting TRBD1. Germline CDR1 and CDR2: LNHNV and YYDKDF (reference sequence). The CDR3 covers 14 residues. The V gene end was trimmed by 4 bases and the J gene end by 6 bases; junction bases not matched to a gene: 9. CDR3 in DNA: TGTGCCACCAGCAAAGACAGGGCCCTAATCGAGCAGTACTTC. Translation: CATSKDRALIEQYF. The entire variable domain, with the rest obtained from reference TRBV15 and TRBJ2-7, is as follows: DAMVIQNPRYQVTQFGKPVTLSCSQTLNHNVMYWYQQKSSQAPKLLFHYYDKDFNNEADTPDNFQSRRPNTSFCFLDIRSPGLGDTAMYLCATSKDRALIEQYFGPGTRLTVT.

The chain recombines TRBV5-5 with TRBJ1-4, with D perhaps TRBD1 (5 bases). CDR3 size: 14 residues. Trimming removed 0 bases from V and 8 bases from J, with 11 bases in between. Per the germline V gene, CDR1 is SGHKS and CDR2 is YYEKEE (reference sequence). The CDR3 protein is CASSLETVGEKLFF. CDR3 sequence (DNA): TGTGCCAGCAGCTTGGAGACAGTTGGAGAAAAACTGTTTTTT. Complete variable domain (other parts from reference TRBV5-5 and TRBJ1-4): DAGVTQSPTHLIKTRGQQVTLRCSPISGHKSVSWYQQVLGQGPQFIFQYYEKEERGRGNFPDRFSARQFPNYSSELNVNALLLGDSALYLCASSLETVGEKLFFGSGTQLSVL.

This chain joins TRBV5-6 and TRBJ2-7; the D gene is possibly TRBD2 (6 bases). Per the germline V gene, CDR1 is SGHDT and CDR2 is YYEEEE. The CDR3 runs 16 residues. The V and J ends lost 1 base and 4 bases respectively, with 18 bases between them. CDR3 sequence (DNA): TGTGCCAGCAGCTTGTGGGGGGTGACTAGTGGGTACGAGCAGTACTTC. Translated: CASSLWGVTSGYEQYF.

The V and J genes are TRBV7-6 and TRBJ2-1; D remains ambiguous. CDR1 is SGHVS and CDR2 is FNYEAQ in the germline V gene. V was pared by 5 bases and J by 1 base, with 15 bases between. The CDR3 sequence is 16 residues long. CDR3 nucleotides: TGTGCCAGCAGCCGCGTCCTTATGGGGTCCTACAATGAGCAGTTCTTC. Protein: CASSRVLMGSYNEQFF.

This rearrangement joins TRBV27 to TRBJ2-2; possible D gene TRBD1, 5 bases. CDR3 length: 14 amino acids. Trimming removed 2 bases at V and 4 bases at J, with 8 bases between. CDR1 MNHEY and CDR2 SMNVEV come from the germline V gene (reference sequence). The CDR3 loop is CASSLPDITGELFF. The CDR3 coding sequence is TGTGCCAGCAGTTTACCGGACATCACCGGGGAGCTGTTTTTT.

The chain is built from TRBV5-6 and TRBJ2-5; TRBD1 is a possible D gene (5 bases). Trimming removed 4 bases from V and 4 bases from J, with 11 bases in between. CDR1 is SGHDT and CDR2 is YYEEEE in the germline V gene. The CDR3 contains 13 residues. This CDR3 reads CASSPMGRETQYF. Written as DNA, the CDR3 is TGTGCCAGCAGCCCTATGGGGCGAGAGACCCAGTACTTC.

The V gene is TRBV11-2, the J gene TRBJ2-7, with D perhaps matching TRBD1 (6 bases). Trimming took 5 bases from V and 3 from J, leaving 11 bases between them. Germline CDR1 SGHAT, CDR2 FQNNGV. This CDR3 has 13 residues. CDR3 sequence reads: CASSAGVLYEQYF. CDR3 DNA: TGTGCCAGCAGCGCAGGGGTTCTCTACGAGCAGTACTTC.

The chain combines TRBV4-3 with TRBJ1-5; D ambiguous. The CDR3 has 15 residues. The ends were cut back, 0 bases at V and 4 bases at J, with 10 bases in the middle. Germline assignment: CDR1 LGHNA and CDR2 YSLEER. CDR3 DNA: TGCGCCAGCAGCCAAGATAGGTCCCCTAATCAGCCCCAGCATTTT. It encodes CASSQDRSPNQPQHF.

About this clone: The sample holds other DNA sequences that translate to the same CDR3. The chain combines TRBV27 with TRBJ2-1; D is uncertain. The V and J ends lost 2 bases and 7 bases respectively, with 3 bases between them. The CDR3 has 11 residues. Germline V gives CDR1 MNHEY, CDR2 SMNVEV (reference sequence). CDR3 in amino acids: CASSLGNEQFF. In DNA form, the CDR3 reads TGTGCCAGCAGTTTAGGGAATGAGCAGTTCTTC.

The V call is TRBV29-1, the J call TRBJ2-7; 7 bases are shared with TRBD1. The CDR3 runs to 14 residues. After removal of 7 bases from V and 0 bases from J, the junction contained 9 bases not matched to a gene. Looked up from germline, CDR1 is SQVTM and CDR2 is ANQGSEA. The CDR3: CSGLGQATSYEQYF. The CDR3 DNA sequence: TGCAGCGGGCTCGGACAGGCTACCTCCTACGAGCAGTACTTC.

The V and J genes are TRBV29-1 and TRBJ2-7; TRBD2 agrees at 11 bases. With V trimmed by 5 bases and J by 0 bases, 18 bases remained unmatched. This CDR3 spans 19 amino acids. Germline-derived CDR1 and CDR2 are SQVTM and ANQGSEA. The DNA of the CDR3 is TGCAGCGTTTTATCATTGCCCGGGACTAGCGGAGAGAGCTCCTACGAGCAGTACTTC. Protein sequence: CSVLSLPGTSGESSYEQYF.

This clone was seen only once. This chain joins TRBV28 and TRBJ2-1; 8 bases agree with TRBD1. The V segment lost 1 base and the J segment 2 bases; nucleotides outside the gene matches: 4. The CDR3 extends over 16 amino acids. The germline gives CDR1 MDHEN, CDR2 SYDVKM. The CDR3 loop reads CASSLSTGETYNEQFF. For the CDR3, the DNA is TGTGCCAGCAGTTTATCGACAGGGGAAACCTACAATGAGCAGTTCTTC.

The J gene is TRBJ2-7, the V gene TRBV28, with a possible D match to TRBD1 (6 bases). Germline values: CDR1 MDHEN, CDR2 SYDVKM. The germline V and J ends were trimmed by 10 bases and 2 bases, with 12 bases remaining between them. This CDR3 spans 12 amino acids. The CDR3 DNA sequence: TGTGCCATAGAGGACAGAGCCTACGAGCAGTACTTC. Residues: CAIEDRAYEQYF.

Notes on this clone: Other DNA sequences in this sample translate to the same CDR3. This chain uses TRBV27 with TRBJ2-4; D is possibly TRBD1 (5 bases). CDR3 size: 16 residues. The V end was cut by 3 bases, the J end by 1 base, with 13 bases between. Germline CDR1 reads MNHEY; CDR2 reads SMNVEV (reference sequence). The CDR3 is CASSLRQGLAKNIQYF. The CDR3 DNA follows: TGTGCCAGCAGTTTGCGGCAGGGCCTTGCCAAAAACATTCAGTACTTC.

CDR3 loop: CASSQLSGRAHLVETQYF. CDR3 bases: TGTGCCAGCAGTCAACTTAGCGGGAGGGCCCATTTGGTAGAGACCCAGTACTTC. This chain links TRBV28 with TRBJ2-5, with 11 positions matching TRBD2. The ends lost 5 bases at V and 4 bases at J; junction bases unmatched: 15. Germline V CDR1 and CDR2: MDHEN, SYDVKM. The CDR3 is made up of 18 amino acids.

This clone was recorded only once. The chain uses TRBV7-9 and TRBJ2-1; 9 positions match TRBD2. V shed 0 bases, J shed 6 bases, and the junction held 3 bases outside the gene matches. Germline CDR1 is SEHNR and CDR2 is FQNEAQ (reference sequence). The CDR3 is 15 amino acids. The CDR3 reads CASSLASGSTNEQFF. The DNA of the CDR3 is TGTGCCAGCAGCTTAGCTAGCGGGAGTACCAATGAGCAGTTCTTC.

The CDR3 DNA is TGCAGCGTTGAAGAAAGGGGATCTAACTATGGCTACACCTTC. This encodes CSVEERGSNYGYTF. The V and J genes are TRBV29-1 and TRBJ1-2; the D gene is possibly TRBD1 (5 bases). This CDR3 is built from 14 residues. Germline values: CDR1 SQVTM, CDR2 ANQGSEA. V was cut by 0 bases and J by 0 bases, with 8 bases left in between.

The CDR3 loop reads CASSLKGSAGGWYEQYF. The DNA for the CDR3 is TGTGCCAGCAGCTTAAAAGGATCTGCGGGAGGCTGGTACGAGCAGTACTTC. The chain has TRBV11-2 and TRBJ2-7, with 8 positions matching TRBD2. Germline V lookup: CDR1 SGHAT, CDR2 FQNNGV. V lost 2 bases to trimming and J lost 4 bases; unmatched junction nucleotides: 13. This CDR3 has 17 amino acids.

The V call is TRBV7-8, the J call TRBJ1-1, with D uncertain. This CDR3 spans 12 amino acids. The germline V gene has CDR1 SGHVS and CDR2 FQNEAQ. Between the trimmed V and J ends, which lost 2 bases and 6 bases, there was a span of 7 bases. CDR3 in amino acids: CASSLRGPEAFF. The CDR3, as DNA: TGTGCCAGCAGCTTACGAGGACCTGAAGCTTTCTTT.

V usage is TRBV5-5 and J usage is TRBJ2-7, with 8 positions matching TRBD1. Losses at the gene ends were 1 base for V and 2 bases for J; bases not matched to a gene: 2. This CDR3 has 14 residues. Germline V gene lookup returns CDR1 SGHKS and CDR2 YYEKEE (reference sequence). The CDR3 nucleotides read TGTGCCAGCAGCTTGTTACAGGGGGCCTACGAGCAGTACTTC. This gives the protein CASSLLQGAYEQYF.

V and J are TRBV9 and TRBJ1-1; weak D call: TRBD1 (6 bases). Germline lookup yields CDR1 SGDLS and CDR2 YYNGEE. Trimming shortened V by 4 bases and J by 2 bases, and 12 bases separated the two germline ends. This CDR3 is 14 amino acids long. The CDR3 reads CASSLRTENTEAFF. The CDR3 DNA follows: TGTGCCAGCAGCTTGAGGACAGAAAACACTGAAGCTTTCTTT.

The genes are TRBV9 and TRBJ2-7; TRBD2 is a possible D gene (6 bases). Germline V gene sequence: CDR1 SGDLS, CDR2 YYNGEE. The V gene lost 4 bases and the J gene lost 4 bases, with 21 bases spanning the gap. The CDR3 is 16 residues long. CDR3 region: CASSPHEVAVGYEQYF. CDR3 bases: TGTGCCAGCAGCCCCCATGAGGTAGCGGTCGGGTACGAGCAGTACTTC.

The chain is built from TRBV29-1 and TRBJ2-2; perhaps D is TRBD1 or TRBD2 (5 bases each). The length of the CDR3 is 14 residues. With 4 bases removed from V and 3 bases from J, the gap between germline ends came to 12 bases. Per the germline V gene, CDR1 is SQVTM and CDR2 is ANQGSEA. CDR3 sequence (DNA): TGCAGCGTTGGAGGGGAATCGTACACCGGGGAGCTGTTTTTT. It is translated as CSVGGESYTGELFF.

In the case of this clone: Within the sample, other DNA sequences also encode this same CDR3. CDR3 nucleotide sequence: TGTGCCAGTAGTATCGGGTATAGCAATCAGCCCCAGCATTTT. Translated, it gives CASSIGYSNQPQHF. This chain joins TRBV19 and TRBJ1-5; D remains unclear. CDR1 is LNHDA and CDR2 is SQIVND in the germline V gene (reference sequence). Trimming removed 3 bases from V and 0 bases from J, with 6 bases in between. CDR3 length equals 14 residues.

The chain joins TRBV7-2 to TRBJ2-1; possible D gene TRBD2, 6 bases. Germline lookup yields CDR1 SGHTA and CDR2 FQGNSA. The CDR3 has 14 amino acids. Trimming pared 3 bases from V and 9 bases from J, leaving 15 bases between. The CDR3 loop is CASSLGRERGEQFF. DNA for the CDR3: TGTGCCAGCAGCTTGGGTCGGGAGCGAGGTGAGCAGTTCTTC.